These T cell receptor beta chains were read from a single sample in a study of identical twins. Each CDR3 protein gets one entry after TCRdb re-called the 5' RACE reads with MiXCR. This table has about 690,000 distinct CDR3 sequences, 5.5% to 6.5% appearing once. The sample taken for sequencing was naive T cells sorted from blood. The receptors come from a man between 18 and 35 years old in good health. Both conserved end residues are part of each CDR3. D genes are given only for firm matches. Not all rows give a size; the values are once, few, many and, for expanded clones, a class.

size,V,J,D,CDR3,DNA
many,TRBV12-3/TRBV12-4,TRBJ1-1,TRBD1,CATTRTGLNTEAFF,TGTGCCACCACCCGGACAGGGCTGAACACTGAAGCTTTCTTT
.,TRBV24-1,TRBJ1-5,TRBD1,CAAGTGSGNQPQHF,TGTGCCGCGGGGACAGGGTCTGGCAATCAGCCCCAGCATTTT
.,TRBV27,TRBJ2-1,TRBD2,CASSKRPSGRLNEQFF,TGTGCCAGCAGTAAACGCCCTAGCGGGAGACTCAATGAGCAGTTCTTC
many,TRBV28,TRBJ2-1,.,CASSPQRVGNEQFF,TGTGCCAGCAGTCCCCAGCGGGTAGGCAATGAGCAGTTCTTC
many,TRBV29-1,TRBJ2-1,TRBD1,CSGTGQVGWQFF,TGCAGCGGGACCGGACAGGTTGGCTGGCAGTTCTTC
few,TRBV6-2/TRBV6-3,TRBJ2-2,.,CASSYGPTGHTGELFF,TGTGCCAGCAGTTACGGACCCACAGGTCACACCGGGGAGCTGTTTTTT
.,TRBV6-5,TRBJ1-4,.,CASSYQVQALNEKLFF,TGTGCCAGCAGTTACCAAGTACAGGCCCTTAATGAAAAACTGTTTTTT
many,TRBV7-9,TRBJ1-1,.,CASSLVDPGAEAFF,TGTGCCAGCAGCTTAGTTGACCCTGGCGCTGAAGCTTTCTTT
.,TRBV30,TRBJ2-7,.,CAWRGPGFRPYEQYF,TGTGCCTGGAGGGGCCCGGGTTTCAGACCCTACGAGCAGTACTTC
.,TRBV5-1,TRBJ2-2,TRBD1,CASSLGDRYTGELFF,TGCGCCAGCAGCTTGGGGGACAGGTACACCGGGGAGCTGTTTTTT
.,TRBV6-2/TRBV6-3,TRBJ1-5,.,CASSYSRAGNQPQHF,TGTGCCAGCAGTTACAGCAGGGCCGGCAATCAGCCCCAGCATTTT
.,TRBV29-1,TRBJ2-5,TRBD2,CSVTGLAQETQYF,TGCAGCGTCACCGGACTAGCTCAAGAGACCCAGTACTTC
.,TRBV7-8,TRBJ2-2,.,CASSLVLRGPGELFF,TGTGCCAGCAGCTTAGTACTCAGGGGCCCCGGGGAGCTGTTTTTT
few,TRBV4-1,TRBJ1-2,TRBD1,CASSQERQGMNYGYTF,TGCGCCAGCAGCCAGGAACGACAGGGGATGAACTATGGCTACACCTTC
many,TRBV28,TRBJ2-7,TRBD2,CASSTSGGLSHEQYF,TGTGCCAGCAGTACTAGCGGGGGCCTTTCCCACGAGCAGTACTTC
.,TRBV3-1,TRBJ2-3,.,CASSQSGTDGDTQYF,TGTGCCAGCAGCCAAAGTGGAACAGATGGGGATACGCAGTATTTT
.,TRBV5-1,TRBJ2-1,TRBD2,CATQRALELAGFKNEQFF,TGCGCCACCCAAAGGGCATTAGAACTAGCGGGGTTTAAGAATGAGCAGTTCTTC
.,TRBV20-1,TRBJ2-1,TRBD2,CSARLEGLARPQQFF,TGCAGTGCGAGACTGGAGGGACTAGCGCGACCCCAGCAGTTCTTC
.,TRBV29-1,TRBJ1-1,.,CSVDGHMNTEAFF,TGCAGCGTTGATGGGCACATGAACACTGAAGCTTTCTTT
.,TRBV7-9,TRBJ2-7,.,CASSLGRDSRPTYEQYF,TGTGCCAGCAGCTTGGGGCGGGACTCCCGTCCCACCTACGAGCAGTACTTC
many,TRBV12-3/TRBV12-4,TRBJ2-1,.,CASSLVGQTTPMGQFF,TGTGCCAGCAGTTTAGTAGGGCAGACCACCCCTATGGGGCAGTTCTTC
.,TRBV4-3,TRBJ2-1,TRBD2,CASSQDLAGGPHEQFF,TGCGCCAGCAGCCAAGATCTCGCGGGAGGGCCCCATGAGCAGTTCTTC
.,TRBV20-1,TRBJ2-3,TRBD2,CSASYRVRETVADTQYF,TGCAGTGCTAGTTATCGCGTGCGGGAGACGGTCGCAGATACGCAGTATTTT
few,TRBV30,TRBJ2-1,TRBD1,CAGGQGKGEQFF,TGTGCCGGGGGACAGGGGAAGGGTGAGCAGTTCTTC
.,TRBV9,TRBJ2-1,.,CASSTSGALANEQFF,TGTGCCAGCAGTACCTCGGGGGCGCTAGCCAATGAGCAGTTCTTC
few,TRBV4-3,TRBJ2-1,TRBD2,CASSASGTSGSNEQFF,TGCGCCAGCAGCGCCTCCGGGACTAGCGGGAGTAATGAGCAGTTCTTC